This TCR beta chain originates from a study of T cell clonotyping in hematopoietic cell transplantation. Findings and limits, study-wide: At the given depth, recipient repertoires were over 95% de novo clonotypes. Pathologically expanded recipient clonotypes increased progressively from day 30 to day 180 as diversity fell. Without cell sorting, CD4 versus CD8 contributions remain unresolved.

TCRdb keeps only in-frame clones here, not all; method: immunoSEQ multiplex PCR. Of 35,000 to 45,000 clones listed, 94% are singletons. CDR3 length: 15 amino acids. V gave up 3 bases and J gave up 2 bases, with 10 bases separating them. Looked up from germline, CDR1 is SGHTA and CDR2 is FQGNSA. Turning to this clone: Its antigen is still unknown.

The chain recombines TRBV7-2 with TRBJ2-2; D remains ambiguous. The source of this sequence is a woman in her fifties or sixties in good health. Some clones in this sample may be carry-over from other donors' samples. The sequencing sample was made of peripheral blood mononuclear cells. DNA for the CDR3: TGTGCCAGCAGCTTGTATAAGGGAAACACCGGGGAGCTGTTTTTT. Residues: CASSLYKGNTGELFF.